The TCR beta chain described here comes from a study of blood T cells in healthy people across ages. Regarding the study as a whole: Diversity figures based on one million T cells were deemed too low. For the donors, CMV status was unknown and possibly confounded expanded clonotype changes. TCR beta diversity, measured per million T cells, fell in a roughly linear way with age.

With a J-beta primer mix and a sample-barcoded 5' primer, a second PCR ran about 7 to 12 cycles. One entry per CDR3 protein results from TCRdb running MiXCR on the 5' RACE reads. The table shows hundreds of thousands of distinct CDR3 sequences, with roughly 60% occurring only once. With regard to this clonotype: Its specificity is unknown.

Sequencing input: blood. This sequence originates from a man aged 25 to 45 in good health.

The DNA for the CDR3 is TGTGCCAGCAGCCTACGGTGGGCCGGACCATACGAGCAGTACTTC. Translation: CASSLRWAGPYEQYF. This chain joins TRBV11-1 and TRBJ2-7; D uncertain. This CDR3 is built from 15 residues. From germline, CDR1 is SGHAT and CDR2 FQDESV (reference sequence). V was cut by 5 bases and J by 4 bases, with 18 bases left in between.